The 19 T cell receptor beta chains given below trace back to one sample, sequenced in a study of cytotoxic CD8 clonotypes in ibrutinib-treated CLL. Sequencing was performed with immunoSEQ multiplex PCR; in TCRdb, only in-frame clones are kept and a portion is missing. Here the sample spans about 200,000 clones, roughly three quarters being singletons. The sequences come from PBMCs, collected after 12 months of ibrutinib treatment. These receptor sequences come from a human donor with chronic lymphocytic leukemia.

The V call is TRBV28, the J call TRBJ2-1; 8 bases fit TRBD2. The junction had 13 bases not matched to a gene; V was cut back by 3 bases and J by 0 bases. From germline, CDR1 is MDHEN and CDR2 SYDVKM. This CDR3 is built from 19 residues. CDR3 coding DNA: TGTGCCAGCAGTTTCCCGGCCAGGGCGCTAGCGGGCTCCTACAATGAGCAGTTCTTC. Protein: CASSFPARALAGSYNEQFF.

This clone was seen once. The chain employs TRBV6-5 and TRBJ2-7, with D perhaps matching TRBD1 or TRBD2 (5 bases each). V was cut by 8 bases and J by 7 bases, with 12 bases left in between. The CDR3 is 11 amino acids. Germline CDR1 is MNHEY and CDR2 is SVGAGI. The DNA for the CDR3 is TGTGCCAGCCTGGTGGGGGATGAGCAGTACTTC. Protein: CASLVGDEQYF.

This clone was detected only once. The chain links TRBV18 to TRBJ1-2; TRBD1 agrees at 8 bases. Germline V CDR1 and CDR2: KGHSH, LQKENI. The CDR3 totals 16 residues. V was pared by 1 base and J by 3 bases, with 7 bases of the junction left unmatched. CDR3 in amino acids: CASSPRADREHYGYTF. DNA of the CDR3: TGTGCCAGCTCACCACGGGCGGACAGGGAACACTATGGCTACACCTTC.

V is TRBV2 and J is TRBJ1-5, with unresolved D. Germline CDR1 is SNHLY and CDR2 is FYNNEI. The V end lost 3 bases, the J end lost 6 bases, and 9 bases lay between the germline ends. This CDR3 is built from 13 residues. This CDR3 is CASSDRRSQPQHF. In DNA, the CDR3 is TGTGCCAGCAGTGACAGGCGCAGTCAGCCCCAGCATTTT.

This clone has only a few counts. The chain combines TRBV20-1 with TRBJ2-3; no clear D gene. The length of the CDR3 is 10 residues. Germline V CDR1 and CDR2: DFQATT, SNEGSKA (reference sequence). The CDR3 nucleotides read TGCAGCGCACAGTGGAATACGCAGTATTTT. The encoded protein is CSAQWNTQYF.

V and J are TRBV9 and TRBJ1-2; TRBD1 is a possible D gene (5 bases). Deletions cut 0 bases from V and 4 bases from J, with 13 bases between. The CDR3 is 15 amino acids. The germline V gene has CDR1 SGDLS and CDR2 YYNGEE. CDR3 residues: CASSVEDAGSYGYTF. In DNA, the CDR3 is TGTGCCAGCAGCGTAGAGGATGCAGGGTCCTATGGCTACACCTTC.

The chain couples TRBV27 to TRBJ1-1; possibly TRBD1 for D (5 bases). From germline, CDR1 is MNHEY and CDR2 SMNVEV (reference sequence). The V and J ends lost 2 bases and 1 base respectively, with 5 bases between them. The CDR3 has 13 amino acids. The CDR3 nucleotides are TGTGCCAGCAGTTTAGGGGGGAACACTGAAGCTTTCTTT. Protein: CASSLGGNTEAFF.

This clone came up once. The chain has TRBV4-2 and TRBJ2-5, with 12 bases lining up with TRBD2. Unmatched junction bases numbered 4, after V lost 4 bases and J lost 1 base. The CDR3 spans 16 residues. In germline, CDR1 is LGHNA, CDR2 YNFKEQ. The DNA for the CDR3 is TGTGCCAGCAGCCCGGGACTAGCGGGCATCCAAGAGACCCAGTACTTC. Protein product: CASSPGLAGIQETQYF.

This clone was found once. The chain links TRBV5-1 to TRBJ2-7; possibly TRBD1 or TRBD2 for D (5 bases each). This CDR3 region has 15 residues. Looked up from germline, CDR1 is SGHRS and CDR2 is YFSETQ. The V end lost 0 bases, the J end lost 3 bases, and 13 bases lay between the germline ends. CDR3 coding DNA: TGCGCCAGCAGCTTGGGAGGGGCGAGACACTACGAGCAGTACTTC. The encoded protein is CASSLGGARHYEQYF.

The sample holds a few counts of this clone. The CDR3 loop reads CAISGRYSGGTEAFF. The CDR3 DNA reads as TGTGCCATCAGTGGCCGATATTCCGGTGGGACTGAAGCTTTCTTT. The V call is TRBV10-3, the J call TRBJ1-1, with unresolved D. Germline loops: CDR1 ENHRY, CDR2 SYGVKD. The CDR3 spans 15 residues. Trimming stripped 4 bases from V and 5 bases from J, with 17 bases between.

DNA for the CDR3: TGTGCCAGCAGCTTCAACAGGGGCAACGAGCAGTACTTC. This encodes CASSFNRGNEQYF. This chain connects TRBV5-4 to TRBJ2-7; 7 bases fit TRBD1. Germline V gene sequence: CDR1 SGHNT, CDR2 YYREEE (reference sequence). This CDR3 contains 13 residues. Germline trimming cut 2 bases from V and 5 bases from J; bases unmatched to any gene: 4.

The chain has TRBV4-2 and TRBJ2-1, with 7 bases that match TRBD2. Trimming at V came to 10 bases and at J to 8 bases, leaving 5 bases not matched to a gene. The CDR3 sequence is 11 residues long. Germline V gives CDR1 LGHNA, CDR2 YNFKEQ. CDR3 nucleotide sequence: TGTGCCATTTCTGGGGGGGATGAGCAGTTCTTC. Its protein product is CAISGGDEQFF.

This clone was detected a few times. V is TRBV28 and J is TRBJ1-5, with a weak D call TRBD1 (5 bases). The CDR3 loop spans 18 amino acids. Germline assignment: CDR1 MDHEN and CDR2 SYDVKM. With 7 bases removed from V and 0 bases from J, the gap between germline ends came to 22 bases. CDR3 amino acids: CASTAGPFGQGSNQPQHF. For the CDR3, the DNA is TGTGCCAGCACCGCTGGGCCGTTCGGGCAGGGTAGCAATCAGCCCCAGCATTTT.

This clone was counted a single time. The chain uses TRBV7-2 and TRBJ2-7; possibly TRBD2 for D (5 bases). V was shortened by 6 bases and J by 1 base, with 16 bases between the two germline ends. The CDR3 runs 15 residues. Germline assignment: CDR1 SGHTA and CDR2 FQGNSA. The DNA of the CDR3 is TGTGCCAGCAGTGCCCCACGGGGTTCTTCCTACGAGCAGTACTTC. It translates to CASSAPRGSSYEQYF.

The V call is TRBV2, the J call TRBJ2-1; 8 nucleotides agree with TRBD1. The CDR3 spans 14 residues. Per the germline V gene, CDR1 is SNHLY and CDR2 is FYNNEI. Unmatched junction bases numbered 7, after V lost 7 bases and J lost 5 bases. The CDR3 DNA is TGTGCCAGCACAGGACAGGGCTATGACAATGAGCAGTTCTTC. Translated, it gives CASTGQGYDNEQFF.

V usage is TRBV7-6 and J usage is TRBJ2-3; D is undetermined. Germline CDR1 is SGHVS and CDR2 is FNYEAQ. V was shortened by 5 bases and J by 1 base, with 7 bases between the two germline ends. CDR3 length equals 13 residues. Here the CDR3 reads CASSQTRTDTQYF. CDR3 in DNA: TGTGCCAGCAGCCAGACCCGCACAGATACGCAGTATTTT.

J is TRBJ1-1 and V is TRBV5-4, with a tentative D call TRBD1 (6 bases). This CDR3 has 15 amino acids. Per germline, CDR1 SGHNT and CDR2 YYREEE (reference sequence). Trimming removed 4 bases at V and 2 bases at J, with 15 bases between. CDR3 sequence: CASSRAGAPNTEAFF. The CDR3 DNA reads TGTGCCAGCAGCCGCGCGGGGGCGCCTAACACTGAAGCTTTCTTT.

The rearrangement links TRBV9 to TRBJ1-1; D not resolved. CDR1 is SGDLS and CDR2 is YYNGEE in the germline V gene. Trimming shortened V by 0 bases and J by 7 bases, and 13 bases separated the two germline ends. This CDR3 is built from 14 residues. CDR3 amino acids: CASSVGGPVDEAFF. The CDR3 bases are TGTGCCAGCAGCGTAGGAGGACCCGTGGATGAAGCTTTCTTT.

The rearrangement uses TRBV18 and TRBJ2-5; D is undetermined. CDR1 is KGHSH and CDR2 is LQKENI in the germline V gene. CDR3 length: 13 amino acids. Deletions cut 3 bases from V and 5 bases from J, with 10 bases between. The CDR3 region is CASSPARAETQYF. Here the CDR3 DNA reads TGTGCCAGCTCACCGGCCCGGGCGGAGACCCAGTACTTC.